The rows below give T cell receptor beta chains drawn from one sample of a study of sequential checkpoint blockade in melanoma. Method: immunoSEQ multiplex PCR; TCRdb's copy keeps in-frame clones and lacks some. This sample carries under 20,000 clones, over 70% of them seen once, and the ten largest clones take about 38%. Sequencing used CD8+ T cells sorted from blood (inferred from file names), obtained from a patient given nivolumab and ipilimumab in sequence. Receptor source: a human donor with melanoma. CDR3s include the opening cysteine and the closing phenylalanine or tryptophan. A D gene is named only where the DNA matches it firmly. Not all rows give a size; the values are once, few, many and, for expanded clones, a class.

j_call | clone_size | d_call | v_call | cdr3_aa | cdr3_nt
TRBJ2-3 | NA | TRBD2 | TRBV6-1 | CASSEGSGGATDTQYF | TGTGCCAGCAGCGAAGGGAGCGGGGGGGCAACAGATACGCAGTATTTT
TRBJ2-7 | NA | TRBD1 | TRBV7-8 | CASSSPGTAYEQYF | TGTGCCAGCAGCTCCCCCGGGACAGCCTACGAGCAGTACTTC
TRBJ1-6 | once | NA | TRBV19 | CASSIENSPLHF | TGTGCCAGTAGTATTGAGAATTCACCCCTCCACTTT
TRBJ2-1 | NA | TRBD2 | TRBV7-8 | CASSFSPAGGFVSYNEQFF | TGTGCCAGCAGCTTCTCCCCAGCGGGAGGGTTCGTCTCCTACAATGAGCAGTTCTTC
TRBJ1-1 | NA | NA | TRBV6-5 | CASRPSRAPNTEAFF | TGTGCCAGCAGACCGTCCCGAGCCCCGAACACTGAAGCTTTCTTT
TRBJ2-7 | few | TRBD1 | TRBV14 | CASSQDRGDRGIRDEQYF | TGTGCCAGCAGCCAAGATAGAGGGGACAGGGGAATTCGAGACGAGCAGTACTTC
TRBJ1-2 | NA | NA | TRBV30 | CAWRAVGGPGYTF | TGTGCCTGGAGGGCCGTGGGGGGTCCTGGCTACACCTTC
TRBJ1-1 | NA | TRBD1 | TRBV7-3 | CASSMSGTVNTEAFF | TGTGCCAGCAGCATGTCCGGGACAGTTAACACTGAAGCTTTCTTT
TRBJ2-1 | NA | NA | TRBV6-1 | CASSEARADFYNEQFF | TGTGCCAGCAGTGAAGCGCGGGCGGACTTCTACAATGAGCAGTTCTTC
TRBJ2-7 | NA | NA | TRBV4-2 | CASSQPSSGEQYF | TGTGCCAGCAGCCAACCCTCTTCGGGCGAGCAGTACTTC
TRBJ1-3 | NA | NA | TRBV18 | CASSPMVRSSGNTIYF | TGTGCCAGCTCACCAATGGTTAGGAGCTCTGGAAACACCATATATTTT
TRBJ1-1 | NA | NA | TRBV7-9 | CASSPTGTEAFF | TGTGCCAGCAGCCCCACGGGGACTGAAGCTTTCTTT
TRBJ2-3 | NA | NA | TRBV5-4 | CASSLVGAGPDTQYF | TGTGCCAGCAGCTTGGTCGGGGCGGGGCCTGATACGCAGTATTTT
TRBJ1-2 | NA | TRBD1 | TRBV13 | CASSQTGPSGYTF | TGTGCCAGCAGCCAGACAGGGCCGTCTGGCTACACCTTC
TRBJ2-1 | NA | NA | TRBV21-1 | CASSGQGDLYNEQFF | TGTGCCAGCAGCGGGCAGGGGGATCTCTACAATGAGCAGTTCTTC
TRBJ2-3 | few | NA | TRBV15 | CATSRDSSSDTQYF | TGTGCCACCAGCAGAGATAGCAGTTCAGATACGCAGTATTTT
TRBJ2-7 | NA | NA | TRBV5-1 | CASSFFPPPGGAYEQYF | TGCGCCAGCAGCTTTTTCCCCCCACCAGGTGGTGCCTACGAGCAGTACTTC
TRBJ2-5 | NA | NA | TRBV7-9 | CASSLGEQETQYF | TGTGCCAGCAGCTTAGGAGAGCAAGAGACCCAGTACTTC
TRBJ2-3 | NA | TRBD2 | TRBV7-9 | CASSTQAGGTDTQYF | TGTGCCAGCAGCACACAAGCGGGAGGCACAGATACGCAGTATTTT
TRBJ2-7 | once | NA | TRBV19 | CATADASYEQYF | TGTGCCACTGCCGATGCTTCCTACGAGCAGTACTTC
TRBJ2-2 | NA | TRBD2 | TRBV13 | CASSLSGGVAGELFF | TGTGCCAGCAGCCTCTCGGGGGGAGTGGCCGGGGAGCTGTTTTTT
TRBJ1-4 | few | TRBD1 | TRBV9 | CASSVFSGTATNEKLFF | TGTGCCAGCAGCGTCTTCTCCGGGACAGCAACTAATGAAAAACTGTTTTTT
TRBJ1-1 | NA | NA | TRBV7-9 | CASSLAGRNTEAFF | TGTGCCAGCAGCTTAGCTGGGCGGAACACTGAAGCTTTCTTT